This T cell receptor beta chain was obtained from a study of T cell changes during pregnancy in multiple sclerosis. A word on this clone: The sample contains more than one DNA sequence encoding this CDR3.

Clones were sequenced by immunoSEQ multiplex PCR, and TCRdb holds only the in-frame ones, with some missing. The sample records around 38,000 clones, roughly 91% being singletons. This CDR3 is 14 amino acids long. The germline CDR1 and CDR2 sequences are MNHEY and SVGAGI. The V end lost 2 bases, the J end lost 1 base, and 8 bases lay between the germline ends. The source is a female donor with multiple sclerosis, enrolled in a pregnancy study. This rearrangement joins TRBV6-5 to TRBJ1-1, with D unresolved. This sample comprised CD8+ T cells from peripheral blood mononuclear cells, obtained in the second trimester of pregnancy. CDR3 sequence reads: CASSYPGENTEAFF. Here the CDR3 DNA reads TGTGCCAGCAGTTACCCGGGAGAGAACACTGAAGCTTTCTTT.